This passage covers 27 T cell receptor beta chains from one sample sequenced in a study of PD-L1 blockade in urothelial cancer. Libraries were prepared by immunoSEQ multiplex PCR; TCRdb keeps only in-frame clonotypes and omits some of them. This table has around 110,000 clones, around nine tenths appearing once. As to time point: peripheral blood 6 weeks after treatment start. Specimen: PBMCs, collected around atezolizumab (anti-PD-L1) treatment. The receptor set was obtained from a man aged 55 to 69 with urothelial cancer.

The chain has TRBV7-8 and TRBJ2-5; a weak D match, TRBD1 (6 bases). The CDR3 runs to 13 residues. The germline V gene has CDR1 SGHVS and CDR2 FQNEAQ. V lost 7 bases to trimming and J lost 5 bases, with 14 bases between them. As DNA, the CDR3 is TGTGCCAGCACCCAAACTAGGGGGGAGACCCAGTACTTC. This encodes CASTQTRGETQYF.

The rearrangement links TRBV25-1 to TRBJ1-4, with TRBD1 matching over 7 bases. V lost 6 bases to trimming and J lost 0 bases; unmatched junction nucleotides: 7. This CDR3 comprises 16 residues. Germline CDR1 is MGHDK and CDR2 is SYGVNS. The chain's CDR3 is CASSTGTAATNEKLFF. In DNA form, the CDR3 reads TGTGCCAGCAGCACCGGGACAGCTGCAACTAATGAAAAACTGTTTTTT.

The V gene is TRBV29-1, the J gene TRBJ2-2; 15 bases match TRBD2. Losses at the gene ends were 4 bases for V and 1 base for J; bases not matched to a gene: 13. The germline CDR1 and CDR2 sequences are SQVTM and ANQGSEA. The CDR3 is 20 amino acids. Written as DNA, the CDR3 is TGCAGCGTTGTACCGTACAGATGGGGACTAGCGGGAGGGAACACCGGGGAGCTGTTTTTT. This gives the protein CSVVPYRWGLAGGNTGELFF.

This clone was found once. V usage is TRBV27 and J usage is TRBJ2-7, with D tentatively TRBD2 (5 bases). The CDR3 loop spans 14 amino acids. Trimming cost V 7 bases and J 2 bases, with 15 bases left between them. Germline V gene lookup returns CDR1 MNHEY and CDR2 SMNVEV (reference sequence). The CDR3 coding sequence is TGTGCCAGCAATTCCGCCGGGGATCCCTACGAGCAGTACTTC. Residues: CASNSAGDPYEQYF.

The V call is TRBV6-6, the J call TRBJ2-5, with 8 bases that match TRBD1. Looked up from germline, CDR1 is MNHNY and CDR2 is SVGAGI (reference sequence). V lost 2 bases, J lost 9 bases, and 2 bases stayed unmatched. The CDR3 totals 12 residues. CDR3 bases: TGTGCCAGCAGTTACGGGACAGGCCCCCAGTACTTC. Translated, it gives CASSYGTGPQYF.

The V call is TRBV2, the J call TRBJ2-7, with D maybe TRBD2 (6 bases). The CDR3 totals 16 residues. CDR1 is SNHLY, CDR2 FYNNEI, per germline. The V gene lost 3 bases and the J gene lost 1 base, with 16 bases spanning the gap. The CDR3 sequence: CASSEYGTYSSYEQYF. The DNA for the CDR3 is TGTGCCAGCAGTGAGTATGGGACTTACTCTTCCTACGAGCAGTACTTC.

V is TRBV19 and J is TRBJ2-5; 9 nucleotides agree with TRBD2. This CDR3 region has 16 residues. CDR1 is LNHDA and CDR2 is SQIVND in the germline V gene (reference sequence). Trimming at V came to 5 bases and at J to 5 bases, leaving 12 bases not matched to a gene. The CDR3 sequence is CASSPPFSGSVETQYF. CDR3 bases: TGTGCCAGTAGTCCCCCTTTTAGCGGGAGTGTGGAGACCCAGTACTTC.

The genes are TRBV6-6 and TRBJ1-2; D is unclear. V lost 7 bases and J 7 bases, leaving 10 bases between the germline ends. The CDR3 runs 11 residues. Germline CDR1 MNHNY, CDR2 SVGAGI (reference sequence). This CDR3 reads CASNPGSGYTF. CDR3 DNA sequence: TGTGCCAGCAACCCGGGGTCTGGCTACACCTTC.

The chain is built from TRBV27 and TRBJ2-7, with TRBD1 identical over 8 bases. CDR1 and CDR2 (germline): MNHEY, SMNVEV (reference sequence). The V and J ends lost 2 bases and 3 bases, in that order; junction bases with no gene match: 3. The CDR3 consists of 14 residues. CDR3 in DNA: TGTGCCAGCAGTTTAGGACAGGGATTCTACGAGCAGTACTTC. Translation: CASSLGQGFYEQYF.

This clone was recorded once. As DNA, the CDR3 is TGTGCCAGCAGCCCGTTCCGGGACAGTTATGGCTACACCTTC. It encodes CASSPFRDSYGYTF. The gene calls are TRBV5-5 and TRBJ1-2; 7 bases agree with TRBD1. CDR1 is SGHKS, CDR2 YYEKEE, per germline (reference sequence). The CDR3 length is 14 residues. Unmatched junction bases numbered 8, after V lost 4 bases and J lost 5 bases. Full variable domain (rest looked up from reference TRBV5-5 and TRBJ1-2): DAGVTQSPTHLIKTRGQQVTLRCSPISGHKSVSWYQQVLGQGPQFIFQYYEKEERGRGNFPDRFSARQFPNYSSELNVNALLLGDSALYLCASSPFRDSYGYTFGSGTRLTVV.

J is TRBJ1-4 and V is TRBV5-1; D gene ambiguous. The CDR3 is 14 residues long. Trimming removed 1 base at V and 0 bases at J, with 4 bases between. Germline lookup yields CDR1 SGHRS and CDR2 YFSETQ. The CDR3 here is CASSLTATNEKLFF. CDR3 DNA sequence: TGCGCCAGCAGCTTGACGGCAACTAATGAAAAACTGTTTTTT.

The gene calls are TRBV27 and TRBJ1-5; D gene ambiguous. The germline V and J ends were trimmed by 2 bases and 7 bases, with 9 bases remaining between them. Germline CDR1 is MNHEY and CDR2 is SMNVEV (reference sequence). This CDR3 has 13 amino acids. CDR3 sequence (DNA): TGTGCCAGCAGTTTAGGTGCGATCCAGCCCCAGCATTTT. Translation gives CASSLGAIQPQHF.

Worth noting for this clone: Other DNA sequences in this sample translate to the same CDR3. The rearrangement links TRBV4-2 to TRBJ2-7, with 9 bases aligning to TRBD1. The CDR3 totals 14 residues. Per germline, CDR1 LGHNA and CDR2 YNFKEQ. V trimming: 4 bases; J trimming: 1 base; junction bases outside the gene matches: 2. The CDR3 nucleotides read TGTGCCAGCAGCCGGGGGACAGGGTCCTACGAGCAGTACTTC. It is translated as CASSRGTGSYEQYF.

V is TRBV29-1 and J is TRBJ1-2, with 9 positions matching TRBD1. The V gene end was trimmed by 6 bases and the J gene end by 2 bases; junction bases not matched to a gene: 7. The germline CDR1 and CDR2 sequences are SQVTM and ANQGSEA. This CDR3 comprises 14 residues. In DNA, the CDR3 is TGCAGCGTCGCACCGGGACAGGGCAACTATGGCTACACCTTC. It is translated as CSVAPGQGNYGYTF.

The chain has TRBV27 and TRBJ2-5, with a possible D match to TRBD1 (6 bases). Germline CDR1 and CDR2: MNHEY and SMNVEV (reference sequence). This CDR3 contains 15 residues. Trimming stripped 5 bases from V and 0 bases from J, with 13 bases between. CDR3: CASSLSGTNQETQYF. The CDR3 nucleotides are TGTGCCAGCAGTCTGTCTGGGACAAACCAAGAGACCCAGTACTTC.

This rearrangement joins TRBV7-8 to TRBJ1-5; D is uncertain. Per the germline V gene, CDR1 is SGHVS and CDR2 is FQNEAQ. This CDR3 spans 14 amino acids. The V and J ends lost 2 bases and 7 bases respectively, with 12 bases between them. CDR3 nucleotide sequence: TGTGCCAGCAGCTTACTAGAAATGAACCAGCCCCAGCATTTT. It codes for CASSLLEMNQPQHF.

V usage is TRBV5-1 and J usage is TRBJ1-2; 8 bases are shared with TRBD1. Germline V gene sequence: CDR1 SGHRS, CDR2 YFSETQ. Unmatched junction bases numbered 5, after V lost 0 bases and J lost 7 bases. This CDR3 comprises 14 residues. The CDR3 spells CASSLAGQASGYTF. The DNA of the CDR3 is TGCGCCAGCAGCTTGGCGGGACAGGCCTCTGGCTACACCTTC.

The chain carries TRBV5-1 and TRBJ2-2; TRBD2 matches 11 bases. Germline-derived CDR1 and CDR2 are SGHRS and YFSETQ. The length of the CDR3 is 17 residues. V trimming: 0 bases; J trimming: 4 bases; junction bases outside the gene matches: 5. CDR3 bases: TGCGCCAGCAGCTTGGCAACTAGCGGGAGTTTCACCGGGGAGCTGTTTTTT. Amino acid sequence: CASSLATSGSFTGELFF.

The rearrangement links TRBV6-6 to TRBJ1-6; weak D call: TRBD1 (5 bases). Per germline, CDR1 MNHNY and CDR2 SVGAGI (reference sequence). Trimming took off 8 bases at V and 2 bases at J, with 13 bases between the two ends. This CDR3 has 15 residues. CDR3 sequence (DNA): TGTGCCAGCTCCCTAGGGGTACCCTATAATTCACCCCTCCACTTT. As protein: CASSLGVPYNSPLHF.

The rearrangement joins TRBV7-9 to TRBJ1-5, with 7 bases lining up with TRBD1. CDR1 SEHNR and CDR2 FQNEAQ come from the germline V gene (reference sequence). Losses at the gene ends were 8 bases for V and 3 bases for J; bases not matched to a gene: 19. This CDR3 is built from 18 residues. The CDR3 spells CASGLCEGATVLNQPQHF. The CDR3 nucleotides read TGTGCCAGCGGACTTTGTGAGGGGGCGACGGTTCTCAATCAGCCCCAGCATTTT. Full variable domain (remainder filled in from reference TRBV7-9 and TRBJ1-5): DTGVSQNPRHKITKRGQNVTFRCDPISEHNRLYWYRQTLGQGPEFLTYFQNEAQLEKSRLLSDRFSAERPKGSFSTLEIQRTEQGDSAMYLCASGLCEGATVLNQPQHFGDGTRLSIL.

V is TRBV13 and J is TRBJ2-5; 7 bases are shared with TRBD1. V was pared by 1 base and J by 5 bases, with 7 bases of the junction left unmatched. The CDR3 sequence is 15 residues long. The germline gives CDR1 PRHDT, CDR2 FYEKMQ (reference sequence). The CDR3 is CASSLEYRGGETQYF. The CDR3 region has the DNA TGTGCCAGCAGCTTAGAGTACAGGGGTGGGGAGACCCAGTACTTC.

CDR3 region: CASSIVGGNFNTGELFF. The DNA of the CDR3 is TGTGCCAGTAGTATAGTAGGAGGGAACTTTAACACCGGGGAGCTGTTTTTT. The chain links TRBV19 to TRBJ2-2, with D possibly matching TRBD2 (6 bases). In germline, CDR1 is LNHDA, CDR2 SQIVND (reference sequence). The CDR3 is 17 residues long. Trimming took off 1 base at V and 2 bases at J, with 14 bases between the two ends. Full variable domain (remainder filled in from reference TRBV19 and TRBJ2-2): DGGITQSPKYLFRKEGQNVTLSCEQNLNHDAMYWYRQDPGQGLRLIYYSQIVNDFQKGDIAEGYSVSREKKESFPLTVTSAQKNPTAFYLCASSIVGGNFNTGELFFGEGSRLTVL.

The rearrangement links TRBV6-5 to TRBJ2-7, with TRBD2 identical over 8 bases. Germline-derived CDR1 and CDR2 are MNHEY and SVGAGI. The CDR3 is 15 residues long. V shed 5 bases and J 4 bases; nucleotides not matched to a gene: 10. This chain's CDR3 is CASSPGGGAVYEQYF. The CDR3 DNA is TGTGCCAGCAGTCCGGGAGGGGGGGCAGTTTACGAGCAGTACTTC.

The chain uses TRBV28 and TRBJ2-1, with 10 nucleotides matching TRBD2. The CDR3 is 16 amino acids. J was trimmed by 7 bases and V by 5 bases; bases with no gene match: 11. Germline CDR1 reads MDHEN; CDR2 reads SYDVKM. CDR3 coding DNA: TGTGCCAGCAGTCCAACCCCTGGACTAGCGGCTAATGAGCAGTTCTTC. It specifies CASSPTPGLAANEQFF.

The chain recombines TRBV7-2 with TRBJ2-3; the match to TRBD2 covers 12 bases. J lost 1 base, V lost 2 bases, and 7 bases had no gene match. This CDR3 has 18 residues. Germline-derived CDR1 and CDR2 are SGHTA and FQGNSA. The CDR3, as DNA: TGTGCCAGCAGCTTAAATCTACTAGCGGGGGGCCGCACAGATACGCAGTATTTT. Translation gives CASSLNLLAGGRTDTQYF.

This clone was observed once. V gene TRBV25-1 combines with J gene TRBJ2-7; TRBD1 is a possible D gene (6 bases). The ends were cut back, 8 bases at V and 5 bases at J, with 19 bases in the middle. CDR1 and CDR2 from the germline V gene are MGHDK and SYGVNS. This CDR3 spans 14 amino acids. The CDR3 spells CASRNSGDLNEQYF. CDR3 bases: TGTGCCAGCCGGAACTCAGGGGACCTCAACGAGCAGTACTTC.

This sequence joins TRBV5-6 and TRBJ2-3; D possibly corresponds to TRBD2 (5 bases). The germline CDR1 and CDR2 sequences are SGHDT and YYEEEE. The CDR3 spans 16 residues. Trimming removed 1 base from V and 1 base from J, with 13 bases in between. CDR3 in DNA: TGTGCCAGCAGCTTGATGAGAGGGAGCGGCACAGATACGCAGTATTTT. Its translation: CASSLMRGSGTDTQYF.